What follows describes a single TCR beta chain. Its antigen is still unknown. The data stem from a study of cytomegalovirus exposure and HLA in healthy donors. Study background: Out of 150 million to 200 million T cells, an earlier analysis found roughly 110 million unique TCR beta sequences in total.

Germline CDR1 SGHTA, CDR2 FQGNSA. V lost 1 base, J lost 3 bases, and 1 base stayed unmatched. The CDR3 runs to 16 residues. Study-level points and caveats: It was only CMV serostatus that was available as immune exposure information. At a 0.05 false discovery rate, a later analysis found 18,000 or so TCR beta sequences to be associated with HLA alleles. Most of the TCR beta V segments (in an earlier analysis) were productive either about 90% or about 30% of the time.

Amplification used 60 Vbeta primers and 13 Jbeta primers. Only in-frame clones appear in the TCRdb table, and some are missing; sequencing was by immunoSEQ multiplex PCR. The sample holds 200,000 or so clones, roughly three quarters seen once. This sequence originates from a male donor in good health and CMV-seropositive. The sequenced sample was PBMCs. V and J are TRBV7-2 and TRBJ2-2, with 11 bases that match TRBD2. CDR3 amino acids: CASSLGLAGYTGELFF. CDR3 sequence (DNA): TGTGCCAGCAGCTTAGGACTAGCGGGATACACCGGGGAGCTGTTTTTT.